The 14 T cell receptor beta chains listed next were all sequenced from one sample in a study of shared clonotypes between healthy human individuals. Some clones are missing from TCRdb's copy, which holds only in-frame ones; the method was immunoSEQ multiplex PCR. The sample has about 990,000 clones; more than 75% are singletons. Sequencing was performed on memory CD4+ T cells from PBMCs. Stated subset: CD45RA-negative fraction. The receptor set was obtained from a man younger than 30 in good health. Some clones in this sample may be carry-over from other donors' samples.

The chain combines TRBV2 with TRBJ2-1; maybe TRBD2 (6 bases). The CDR3 has 16 residues. Between the trimmed V and J ends, which lost 3 bases and 7 bases, there was a span of 19 bases. The germline CDR1 and CDR2 sequences are SNHLY and FYNNEI. This chain's CDR3 is CASSDRLGTTKNEQFF. CDR3 nucleotides: TGTGCCAGCAGTGATCGACTAGGGACCACAAAGAATGAGCAGTTCTTC.

The V call is TRBV28, the J call TRBJ2-7; TRBD2 agrees at 8 bases. Looked up from germline, CDR1 is MDHEN and CDR2 is SYDVKM. This CDR3 is 14 amino acids long. V dropped 5 bases and J dropped 7; count of bases not matched to a gene: 10. The CDR3 region is CASSKLSGTGEQYF. DNA of the CDR3: TGTGCCAGCAGTAAACTTAGCGGGACGGGGGAGCAGTACTTC.

In this sample, this clone turned up once. The chain combines TRBV18 with TRBJ2-1, with D perhaps given as TRBD1 or TRBD2 (7 bases each). The V end lost 2 bases, the J end lost 5 bases, and 13 bases lay between the germline ends. This CDR3 is 15 amino acids long. CDR1 and CDR2 (germline): KGHSH, LQKENI. The CDR3 loop reads CASSPSPGGDNEQFF. CDR3 nucleotides: TGTGCCAGCTCACCATCACCAGGGGGGGACAATGAGCAGTTCTTC. Looking up the rest from reference TRBV18 and TRBJ2-1 gives the full variable domain: NAGVMQNPRHLVRRRGQEARLRCSPMKGHSHVYWYRQLPEEGLKFMVYLQKENIIDESGMPKERFSAEFPKEGPSILRIQQVVRGDSAAYFCASSPSPGGDNEQFFGPGTRLTVL.

This chain connects TRBV28 to TRBJ2-5, with D possibly matching TRBD2 (5 bases). Germline V lookup: CDR1 MDHEN, CDR2 SYDVKM. V lost 6 bases and J 4 bases, leaving 18 bases between the germline ends. The CDR3 has 15 amino acids. CDR3 sequence (DNA): TGTGCCAGCAGCCCTAGGTCCCCGGGGTTAGAGACCCAGTACTTC. As protein: CASSPRSPGLETQYF.

The sample holds one count of this clone. Possible read error: a much larger clone is one base away. The chain combines TRBV30 with TRBJ2-6; a possible D gene is TRBD1 (5 bases). CDR3 length: 13 amino acids. Germline values: CDR1 GTSNPN, CDR2 SVGIG (reference sequence). As DNA, the CDR3 is TGTGCCTGGAGTGTGGGTGGGGCCAACGTCCTGGCTTTC. Translation: CAWSVGGANVLAF.

In this sample, this clone turned up a few times. V and J are TRBV2 and TRBJ1-4; D may be TRBD1 (5 bases). The germline V and J ends were trimmed by 8 bases and 8 bases, with 12 bases remaining between them. Germline CDR1 is SNHLY and CDR2 is FYNNEI. CDR3 length: 12 amino acids. The CDR3 DNA follows: TGTGCCAGCGGCAGGGAGGGAGAAAAACTGTTTTTT. Translating gives CASGREGEKLFF. Variable domain in full (rest from reference TRBV2 and TRBJ1-4): EPEVTQTPSHQVTQMGQEVILRCVPISNHLYFYWYRQILGQKVEFLVSFYNNEISEKSEIFDDQFSVERPDGSNFTLKIRSTKLEDSAMYFCASGREGEKLFFGSGTQLSVL.

V and J are TRBV29-1 and TRBJ2-5; D might be TRBD2 (6 bases). CDR1 SQVTM and CDR2 ANQGSEA come from the germline V gene. Trimming pared 5 bases from V and 2 bases from J, leaving 15 bases between. The CDR3 sequence is 14 residues long. DNA for the CDR3: TGCAGCGTTTTCCCTGGGACTTCACAAGAGACCCAGTACTTC. Its translation is CSVFPGTSQETQYF.

V and J are TRBV27 and TRBJ2-3; D might be TRBD2 (5 bases). The V gene's germline CDR1 is MNHEY and CDR2 SMNVEV (reference sequence). The V gene lost 6 bases and the J gene lost 7 bases, with 11 bases spanning the gap. The CDR3 runs 12 residues. CDR3 loop: CASSLSGNTQYF. The CDR3 nucleotides are TGTGCCAGCAGCCTCTCGGGGAATACGCAGTATTTT.

This chain joins TRBV6-4 and TRBJ2-7; D gene uncertain. Germline CDR1 reads MRHNA; CDR2 reads SNTAGT. The CDR3 loop spans 17 amino acids. Trimming removed 0 bases from V and 3 bases from J, with 18 bases in between. The CDR3 DNA sequence: TGTGCCAGCAGTGACTCCCCCAAGGGCCCCGAAGGCTACGAGCAGTACTTC. The encoded protein is CASSDSPKGPEGYEQYF.

This sequence joins TRBV4-1 and TRBJ1-3; D is uncertain. Per the germline V gene, CDR1 is MGHRA and CDR2 is YSYEKL. This CDR3 region has 12 residues. V gave up 0 bases and J gave up 7 bases, with 4 bases separating them. The CDR3 reads CASSQEWNTIYF. The CDR3 DNA sequence: TGCGCCAGCAGCCAAGAGTGGAACACCATATATTTT.

This clone was seen more than once but under ten times. The chain couples TRBV5-8 to TRBJ2-1; 10 nucleotides agree with TRBD2. Trimming took 4 bases from V and 4 from J; bases not matched to a gene: 5. CDR3 length: 15 residues. CDR1 SGHTS and CDR2 YDEGEE come from the germline V gene. CDR3 coding DNA: TGTGCCAGCAGCACCGGGACTAGCGTATACAATGAGCAGTTCTTC. It is translated as CASSTGTSVYNEQFF.

This clone was found once. V usage is TRBV7-2 and J usage is TRBJ2-5, with 9 nucleotides matching TRBD2. The CDR3 is made up of 17 amino acids. CDR1 and CDR2 from the germline V gene are SGHTA and FQGNSA. V lost 7 bases and J lost 11; bases outside the gene matches: 23. The CDR3 DNA sequence: TGTGCCAGCACCCTCCGGGTTTTCCTAGCGGGGCGGGAAGAGCAGTACTTC. Translating gives CASTLRVFLAGREEQYF.

V is TRBV7-9 and J is TRBJ2-5; TRBD2 is a possible D gene (6 bases). Germline CDR1 SEHNR, CDR2 FQNEAQ (reference sequence). V was trimmed by 1 base and J by 5 bases, leaving 11 bases between them. CDR3 size: 14 residues. Written as DNA, the CDR3 is TGTGCCAGCAGCTTAGAGGGAGGTCGGGAGACCCAGTACTTC. Protein product: CASSLEGGRETQYF.

The rearrangement links TRBV9 to TRBJ1-4; TRBD1 is a possible D gene (6 bases). CDR3 size: 16 residues. Germline V gene lookup returns CDR1 SGDLS and CDR2 YYNGEE. Trimming removed 0 bases at V and 3 bases at J, with 12 bases between. The CDR3 DNA reads as TGTGCCAGCAGCGTAGCTGGAACAGGGCCTAATGAAAAACTGTTTTTT. Its translation: CASSVAGTGPNEKLFF.